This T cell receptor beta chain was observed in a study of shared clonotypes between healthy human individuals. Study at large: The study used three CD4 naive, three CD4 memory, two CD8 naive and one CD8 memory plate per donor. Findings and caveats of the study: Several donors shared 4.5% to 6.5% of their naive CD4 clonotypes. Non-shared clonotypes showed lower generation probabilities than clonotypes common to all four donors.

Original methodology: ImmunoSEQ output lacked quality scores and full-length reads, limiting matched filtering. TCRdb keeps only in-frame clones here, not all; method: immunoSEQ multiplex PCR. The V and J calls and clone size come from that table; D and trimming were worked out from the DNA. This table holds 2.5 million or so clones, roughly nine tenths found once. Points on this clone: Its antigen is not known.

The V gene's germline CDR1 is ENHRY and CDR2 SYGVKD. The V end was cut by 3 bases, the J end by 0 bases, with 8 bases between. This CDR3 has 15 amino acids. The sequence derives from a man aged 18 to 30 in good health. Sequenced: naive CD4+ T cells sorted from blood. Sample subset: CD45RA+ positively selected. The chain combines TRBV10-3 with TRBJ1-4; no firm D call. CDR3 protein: CAISDGGTTNEKLFF. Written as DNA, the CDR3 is TGTGCCATCAGTGACGGCGGGACAACTAATGAAAAACTGTTTTTT.